This T cell receptor (beta chain) was documented in a study of Graves' ophthalmopathy and Graves' hyperthyroidism. This clonotype was picked up many times. What supplied the PBMCs was over 8.5 ml of fresh peripheral blood. J lost 9 bases, V lost 1 base, and 2 bases had no gene match. The CDR3 covers 13 residues. TCR beta CDR3 regions were amplified from RNA transcripts. After a first-round RT-PCR with HTBI primers, a second-round multiplex PCR was run. Each CDR3 protein is one row after TCRdb ran MiXCR on the multiplex PCR reads. This table holds some 210,000 distinct CDR3 sequences, approximately 28% found once.

Sequenced: peripheral blood. The sequence was obtained from a man in his fifties with Graves' ophthalmopathy. The genes are TRBV12-3 or TRBV12-4 and TRBJ1-1; the match to TRBD1 covers 10 bases. Written as DNA, the CDR3 is TGTGCCAGCAGTTTAGGACAGGGGGCCCAAGCTTTCTTT. This encodes CASSLGQGAQAFF.